The rows below give T cell receptor beta chains drawn from one sample of a study of T cells in Graves' hyperthyroidism and ophthalmopathy. TCRdb independently ran MiXCR on the multiplex PCR reads; one entry per CDR3 protein. Here the sample spans approximately 320,000 distinct CDR3 sequences, around a sixth being singletons. Source material: blood. The receptors stem from a man aged 30-40 years with Graves' hyperthyroidism. Both conserved end residues are part of each CDR3. Fields, in order: V gene, J gene, clone size, D gene, CDR3 protein, CDR3 DNA. The D gene is left open where the match is weak. Clone size appears in some rows only: once, few, many, or a class for an expanded clone.

V: TRBV5-1; J: TRBJ2-1; size: NA; D: TRBD2; CDR3: CASTFWLADYNEQFF; DNA: TGCGCCAGCACGTTTTGGCTAGCGGACTACAATGAGCAGTTCTTC
V: TRBV3-1; J: TRBJ2-1; size: many; D: TRBD2; CDR3: CASSRWAGLAAYNEQFF; DNA: TGTGCCAGCAGCCGGTGGGCCGGACTAGCGGCCTACAATGAGCAGTTCTTC
V: TRBV3-1; J: TRBJ2-3; size: many; D: TRBD2; CDR3: CASNQLTSGRSFTQYF; DNA: TGTGCCAGCAACCAACTGACTAGCGGGAGAAGCTTTACGCAGTATTTT
V: TRBV5-1; J: TRBJ1-4; size: few; D: NA; CDR3: CASSLGRNGQLVEKLFF; DNA: TGCGCCAGCAGCTTGGGGCGTAACGGTCAACTAGTTGAAAAACTGTTTTTT
V: TRBV29-1; J: TRBJ1-4; size: NA; D: NA; CDR3: CSVDGGWGEKLFF; DNA: TGCAGCGTTGATGGGGGCTGGGGTGAAAAACTGTTTTTT
V: TRBV20-1; J: TRBJ2-5; size: NA; D: TRBD2; CDR3: CSARVAGGPQETQYF; DNA: TGCAGTGCTAGAGTAGCGGGAGGCCCCCAAGAGACCCAGTACTTC
V: TRBV12-3/TRBV12-4; J: TRBJ2-5; size: many; D: NA; CDR3: CASRRVGQETQYF; DNA: TGTGCCAGCAGGCGGGTCGGGCAAGAGACCCAGTACTTC
V: TRBV28; J: TRBJ1-1; size: NA; D: TRBD1; CDR3: CASRQTGTGGRNTEAFF; DNA: TGTGCCAGCAGACAAACCGGGACAGGGGGGCGGAACACTGAAGCGTTCTTT
V: TRBV6-2/TRBV6-3; J: TRBJ2-2; size: NA; D: NA; CDR3: CASSVSGADGELFF; DNA: TGTGCCAGCAGTGTTTCAGGTGCTGACGGGGAGCTGTTTTTT
V: TRBV7-2; J: TRBJ2-1; size: many; D: NA; CDR3: CASSLGASYGNEQFF; DNA: TGTGCCAGCAGTCTGGGGGCTAGCTATGGCAATGAGCAGTTCTTC
V: TRBV2; J: TRBJ2-1; size: many; D: NA; CDR3: CASGTDSSYNEQFF; DNA: TGTGCCAGCGGGACCGACAGTAGCTACAATGAGCAGTTCTTC
V: TRBV3-1; J: TRBJ1-1; size: many; D: NA; CDR3: CASSHLGEGEAFF; DNA: TGTGCCAGCAGCCACCTGGGTGAGGGTGAAGCTTTCTTT
V: TRBV5-1; J: TRBJ1-1; size: few; D: NA; CDR3: CASSLEGGTETFF; DNA: TGCGCCAGCAGCTTGGAGGGTGGCACTGAAACTTTCTTT
V: TRBV6-1; J: TRBJ2-3; size: many; D: TRBD2; CDR3: CASRGLAGTDTQYF; DNA: TGTGCCAGCCGTGGACTAGCCGGCACAGATACGCAGTATTTT
V: TRBV5-1; J: TRBJ2-5; size: NA; D: TRBD2; CDR3: CASRYGTSGRQETQYF; DNA: TGCGCCAGCAGGTATGGGACTAGCGGACGACAAGAGACCCAGTACTTC
V: TRBV4-1; J: TRBJ2-2; size: NA; D: NA; CDR3: CASSQDGRHLTGELFF; DNA: TGCGCCAGCAGCCAAGATGGTCGCCATCTTACCGGGGAGCTGTTTTTT
V: TRBV5-1; J: TRBJ2-7; size: NA; D: NA; CDR3: CASGQGSSYEQYF; DNA: TGCGCCAGCGGGCAGGGGAGCTCCTACGAGCAGTACTTC
V: TRBV6-1; J: TRBJ2-3; size: many; D: NA; CDR3: CASSPVRGTDTQYF; DNA: TGTGCCAGCAGCCCCGTGAGGGGAACAGATACGCAGTATTTT
V: TRBV4-1; J: TRBJ2-2; size: few; D: NA; CDR3: CASSQLPGQSNTGELFF; DNA: TGCGCCAGCAGCCAATTACCTGGACAGTCGAACACCGGGGAGCTGTTTTTT
V: TRBV4-1; J: TRBJ1-5; size: NA; D: NA; CDR3: CASSPGLGDPQHF; DNA: TGCGCCAGCAGCCCGGGTCTCGGGGACCCCCAGCATTTT
V: TRBV18; J: TRBJ2-1; size: many; D: NA; CDR3: CASSPQGGWNEQFF; DNA: TGTGCCAGCTCACCCCAGGGAGGATGGAATGAGCAGTTCTTC
V: TRBV18; J: TRBJ1-4; size: many; D: TRBD1; CDR3: CASSQGARANEKLFF; DNA: TGTGCCAGCTCACAGGGGGCGCGTGCTAATGAAAAACTGTTTTTT
V: TRBV20-1; J: TRBJ2-1; size: many; D: NA; CDR3: CSARVGSSYNEQFF; DNA: TGCAGTGCTAGAGTCGGGAGCTCCTACAATGAGCAGTTCTTC
V: TRBV2; J: TRBJ1-1; size: many; D: NA; CDR3: CASSKPVRGGNTEAFF; DNA: TGTGCCAGCAGTAAACCCGTCCGAGGTGGGAACACTGAAGCTTTCTTT
V: TRBV3-1; J: TRBJ1-1; size: many; D: NA; CDR3: CASSQDWVTTEAFF; DNA: TGTGCCAGCAGCCAAGATTGGGTCACGACTGAAGCTTTCTTT
V: TRBV3-1; J: TRBJ2-7; size: many; D: NA; CDR3: CASSHLTTSYEQYF; DNA: TGTGCCAGCAGCCACCTCACGACAAGCTACGAGCAGTACTTC
V: TRBV12-3/TRBV12-4; J: TRBJ2-1; size: many; D: TRBD2; CDR3: CASSFGGSLAFF; DNA: TGTGCCAGCAGTTTTGGCGGGAGCCTAGCGTTCTTC
V: TRBV10-3; J: TRBJ2-2; size: few; D: TRBD1; CDR3: CAISEFETGATGELFF; DNA: TGTGCCATCAGTGAGTTTGAGACAGGGGCCACCGGGGAGCTGTTTTTT
V: TRBV11-2; J: TRBJ2-1; size: NA; D: NA; CDR3: CASSLDRVLAGYNEQFF; DNA: TGTGCCAGCAGCTTAGATCGGGTCTTGGCAGGCTACAATGAGCAGTTCTTC
V: TRBV3-1; J: TRBJ1-5; size: many; D: NA; CDR3: CASSQGVVDGRMPQHF; DNA: TGTGCCAGCAGCCAAGGGGTAGTGGACGGTCGAATGCCCCAGCATTTT
V: TRBV2; J: TRBJ2-7; size: many; D: TRBD2; CDR3: CASEPGTSGTYEQYF; DNA: TGTGCCAGCGAACCTGGGACTAGCGGCACCTACGAGCAGTACTTC